This TCR beta chain was obtained from a study of T-cell reconstitution after alpha-beta-depleted transplantation in children. Study outcomes and limitations: One year after transplant, T-cell counts and diversity came mostly from newly produced T cells. About two months after transplant, alpha-beta T cells reportedly came from several hundred expanded graft clones. Day-60 TCRbeta diversity that was high in some patients was derived from surviving recipient T cells and thymic progenitors.

Preparation of the TCRbeta library used unique molecular identifiers. TCRdb re-analysed the PCR reads in MiXCR, keeping a single row per CDR3 protein. The data hold around 670,000 distinct CDR3 sequences, with over 10% observed a single time. This CDR3 is built from 15 residues. Germline-derived CDR1 and CDR2 are ENHRY and SYGVKD. Deletions cut 3 bases from V and 0 bases from J, with 9 bases between. In its sample, this clonotype was seen a few times. Its antigen is still unknown. Sample: PBMCs, taken before TCRalphabeta/CD19-depleted stem cell transplant. This sequence was found in a girl aged 2 to 10 with congenital amegakaryocytic thrombocytopenia, due to receive a stem cell transplant. The chain has TRBV10-3 and TRBJ2-1; D not resolved. The chain's CDR3 is CAISDTSSSYNEQFF. The CDR3 nucleotides are TGTGCCATCAGTGACACAAGCAGCTCCTACAATGAGCAGTTCTTC.